A selection of T cell receptor beta chains follows, all from one sample in a study of cytomegalovirus exposure and HLA in healthy donors. Method: immunoSEQ multiplex PCR; TCRdb's copy keeps in-frame clones and lacks some. Among about 110,000 clones, 60% to 85% were seen once, and the ten largest hold more than 2.5%. Specimen: PBMCs. Receptors originate from a male donor in good health and CMV-seropositive. The CDR3 runs from the conserved cysteine through the conserved F or W.

CDR3 length	J gene	V gene	CDR3 protein
14	TRBJ2-7	TRBV5-1	CASSLGQELDRQYF
15	TRBJ1-1	TRBV9	CASSRETGVNTEAFF
15	TRBJ1-5	TRBV2	CASSEGDRGHQPQHF
15	TRBJ2-3	TRBV4-1	CASSQAQGSTDTQYF
16	TRBJ1-4	TRBV6-6	CASSKGQGARSEKLFF
17	TRBJ2-7	TRBV11-2	CASSLARRDRVFVEQYF
13	TRBJ2-1	TRBV5-1	CASSLVRYNEQFF
14	TRBJ1-6	TRBV7-2	CASSLVGDNSPLHF
13	TRBJ1-2	TRBV29-1	CSVIPGEVHGYTF
17	TRBJ2-7	TRBV28	CASIARGLAASSYEQYF
15	TRBJ2-1	TRBV7-6	CASSLLPSGANEQFF
13	TRBJ2-5	TRBV15	CATSGGGGETQYF
14	TRBJ2-7	TRBV28	CASSFAGATYEQYF
14	TRBJ1-1	TRBV27	CASSFGQTNTEAFF
13	TRBJ2-1	TRBV4-2	CASTKREGDEQFF
17	TRBJ1-1	TRBV9	CASSATGAGFQDTEAFF
14	TRBJ1-5	TRBV27	CASSYQGSNQPQHF
16	TRBJ2-3	TRBV7-2	CASSVFRGRGTDTQYF
15	TRBJ2-3	TRBV6-6	CASRYEVPGTDTQYF
16	TRBJ2-1	TRBV7-6	CASSSGLPGWYNEQFF
16	TRBJ2-2	TRBV7-2	CASSPGDRADTGELFF
16	TRBJ2-3	TRBV9	CASSVAGGASTDTQYF